The rows below give T cell receptor beta chains drawn from one sample of a study of T cell changes during pregnancy in multiple sclerosis. TCRdb's copy holds only in-frame clones and misses some; the assay was immunoSEQ multiplex PCR. Among approximately 100,000 clones, 90% to 95% were seen once, and the ten largest hold over 0.8%. The sequencing used peripheral blood, collected before pregnancy. The receptors shown here come from a female donor with multiple sclerosis, enrolled in a pregnancy study. CDR3s include the opening cysteine and the closing phenylalanine or tryptophan. Each record gives: clone size, D gene, V gene, J gene, CDR3 protein, CDR3 DNA. D genes are given only for firm matches. A row's size may be missing; if present it is once, few, many or a size class.

abundance: .
d_gene: .
v_gene: TRBV4-1
j_gene: TRBJ2-3
CDR3aa: CASSQSGTDTQYF
CDR3nt: TGCGCCAGCAGCCAATCAGGGACAGATACGCAGTATTTT

abundance: .
d_gene: TRBD2
v_gene: TRBV7-2
j_gene: TRBJ2-3
CDR3aa: CASSLLTRGSDTDTQYF
CDR3nt: TGTGCCAGCAGCTTATTAACTCGCGGGAGCGACACAGATACGCAGTATTTT

abundance: .
d_gene: .
v_gene: TRBV11-3
j_gene: TRBJ1-3
CDR3aa: CASSLDENSKRTGNTIYF
CDR3nt: TGTGCCAGCAGCTTAGATGAAAACAGCAAGAGAACAGGAAACACCATATATTTT

abundance: once
d_gene: .
v_gene: TRBV9
j_gene: TRBJ1-1
CDR3aa: CASSAWQGGTEAFF
CDR3nt: TGTGCCAGCAGCGCCTGGCAGGGTGGCACTGAAGCTTTCTTT

abundance: .
d_gene: .
v_gene: TRBV27
j_gene: TRBJ1-1
CDR3aa: CASSSGLNAEAFF
CDR3nt: TGTGCCAGCAGTTCGGGACTTAACGCTGAAGCTTTCTTT

abundance: .
d_gene: TRBD1
v_gene: TRBV27
j_gene: TRBJ2-1
CDR3aa: CASSPGQGSLAERGNEQFF
CDR3nt: TGTGCCAGCAGTCCGGGACAGGGGTCACTAGCGGAGAGGGGCAATGAGCAGTTCTTC

abundance: .
d_gene: .
v_gene: TRBV28
j_gene: TRBJ2-5
CDR3aa: CASSFGGAGKTQYF
CDR3nt: TGTGCCAGCAGTTTCGGAGGGGCCGGCAAGACCCAGTACTTC

abundance: .
d_gene: TRBD2
v_gene: TRBV4-1
j_gene: TRBJ2-2
CDR3aa: CASSQEGLAGTGELFF
CDR3nt: TGCGCCAGCAGCCAGGAGGGACTAGCGGGCACCGGGGAGCTGTTTTTT

abundance: .
d_gene: .
v_gene: TRBV4-2
j_gene: TRBJ1-1
CDR3aa: CASSHARGGDLEAFF
CDR3nt: TGTGCCAGCAGCCATGCAAGGGGGGGGGACCTAGAAGCTTTCTTT

abundance: .
d_gene: TRBD1
v_gene: TRBV6-1
j_gene: TRBJ2-5
CDR3aa: CASSERQGSQETQYF
CDR3nt: TGTGCCAGCAGTGAAAGACAGGGGTCCCAAGAGACCCAGTACTTC

abundance: .
d_gene: .
v_gene: TRBV6-5
j_gene: TRBJ2-1
CDR3aa: CASSYSRLATNEQFF
CDR3nt: TGTGCCAGCAGTTACTCGAGGCTAGCGACCAATGAGCAGTTCTTC

abundance: .
d_gene: .
v_gene: TRBV5-1
j_gene: TRBJ1-1
CDR3aa: CASSLPGVNTEAFF
CDR3nt: TGCGCCAGCAGCTTACCAGGGGTGAACACTGAAGCTTTCTTT

abundance: once
d_gene: .
v_gene: TRBV15
j_gene: TRBJ2-3
CDR3aa: CATTDFGDTQYF
CDR3nt: TGTGCCACCACGGACTTTGGAGATACGCAGTATTTT

abundance: .
d_gene: TRBD1
v_gene: TRBV5-1
j_gene: TRBJ1-1
CDR3aa: CASSLGQANTEAFF
CDR3nt: TGCGCCAGCAGCCTAGGACAGGCCAACACTGAAGCTTTCTTT

abundance: .
d_gene: .
v_gene: TRBV29-1
j_gene: TRBJ1-2
CDR3aa: CSYRRASRVGYTF
CDR3nt: TGCAGCTACCGGAGGGCCAGCAGGGTTGGCTACACCTTC

abundance: .
d_gene: .
v_gene: TRBV19
j_gene: TRBJ1-1
CDR3aa: CASTQWLDTEAFF
CDR3nt: TGTGCCAGTACCCAATGGCTTGACACTGAAGCTTTCTTT

abundance: .
d_gene: TRBD2
v_gene: TRBV15
j_gene: TRBJ2-7
CDR3aa: CATSSGTSGRGEQYF
CDR3nt: TGTGCCACCAGCAGCGGGACTAGCGGCCGGGGGGAGCAGTACTTC

abundance: .
d_gene: .
v_gene: TRBV9
j_gene: TRBJ2-2
CDR3aa: CASSPHRGGNTGELFF
CDR3nt: TGTGCCAGCAGCCCCCACAGGGGAGGGAACACCGGGGAGCTGTTTTTT

abundance: .
d_gene: TRBD1
v_gene: TRBV19
j_gene: TRBJ2-7
CDR3aa: CASRGQGYEQYF
CDR3nt: TGTGCCAGTAGGGGACAGGGATACGAGCAGTACTTC

abundance: .
d_gene: .
v_gene: TRBV19
j_gene: TRBJ1-2
CDR3aa: CASSIDDARAAYGYTF
CDR3nt: TGTGCCAGTAGTATAGATGACGCCAGGGCCGCATATGGCTACACCTTC

abundance: .
d_gene: TRBD1
v_gene: TRBV5-1
j_gene: TRBJ2-2
CDR3aa: CASSSEQGASGELFF
CDR3nt: TGCGCCAGCAGCTCGGAACAGGGGGCCTCCGGGGAGCTGTTTTTT

abundance: .
d_gene: .
v_gene: TRBV19
j_gene: TRBJ1-1
CDR3aa: CATRGDVGTEAFF
CDR3nt: TGTGCCACGCGGGGGGACGTCGGGACTGAAGCTTTCTTT

abundance: .
d_gene: .
v_gene: TRBV5-1
j_gene: TRBJ2-7
CDR3aa: CASSSRGYEQYF
CDR3nt: TGCGCCAGCAGCTCCCGGGGTTACGAGCAGTACTTC

abundance: .
d_gene: .
v_gene: TRBV4-2
j_gene: TRBJ2-1
CDR3aa: CASSQNTGEQFF
CDR3nt: TGTGCCAGCAGCCAAAACACGGGTGAGCAGTTCTTC

abundance: few
d_gene: .
v_gene: TRBV12-5
j_gene: TRBJ2-7
CDR3aa: CASGQMILWESYEQYF
CDR3nt: TGTGCTAGTGGCCAAATGATCCTTTGGGAGTCCTACGAGCAGTACTTC

abundance: .
d_gene: .
v_gene: TRBV18
j_gene: TRBJ2-7
CDR3aa: CASSPTGGGTIYEQYF
CDR3nt: TGTGCCAGCTCTCCCACGGGTGGAGGGACCATCTACGAGCAGTACTTC

abundance: .
d_gene: TRBD1
v_gene: TRBV4-1
j_gene: TRBJ2-5
CDR3aa: CASSQERDRGETQYF
CDR3nt: TGCGCCAGCAGCCAAGAGAGAGACAGGGGTGAGACCCAGTACTTC

abundance: .
d_gene: TRBD2
v_gene: TRBV18
j_gene: TRBJ2-7
CDR3aa: CASSPLGTSGSYEQYF
CDR3nt: TGTGCCAGCTCACCACTCGGGACTAGCGGGTCCTACGAGCAGTACTTC

abundance: .
d_gene: TRBD1
v_gene: TRBV6-5
j_gene: TRBJ1-1
CDR3aa: CASSIKGASEAFF
CDR3nt: TGTGCCAGCAGTATCAAGGGGGCGAGTGAAGCTTTCTTT

abundance: .
d_gene: .
v_gene: TRBV5-1
j_gene: TRBJ1-2
CDR3aa: CASSSFSNGYTF
CDR3nt: TGCGCCAGCAGCTCGTTTAGTAATGGCTACACCTTC

abundance: .
d_gene: TRBD2
v_gene: TRBV6-5
j_gene: TRBJ2-1
CDR3aa: CASRRAGGRHNEQFF
CDR3nt: TGTGCCAGCAGGCGAGCGGGAGGGAGGCACAATGAGCAGTTCTTC

abundance: .
d_gene: TRBD2
v_gene: TRBV27
j_gene: TRBJ2-5
CDR3aa: CASSPRLAENQETQYF
CDR3nt: TGTGCCAGCAGTCCCCGACTAGCGGAGAACCAAGAGACCCAGTACTTC

abundance: .
d_gene: .
v_gene: TRBV1
j_gene: TRBJ2-3
CDR3aa: CTSSQRGGNGSVCTDTQYF
CDR3nt: TGCACCAGCAGCCAAAGGGGCGGGAATGGCTCCGTTTGCACAGATACGCAGTATTTT

abundance: .
d_gene: .
v_gene: TRBV9
j_gene: TRBJ2-1
CDR3aa: CASSVATRSSYNEQFF
CDR3nt: TGTGCCAGCAGCGTAGCTACTAGGAGCTCCTACAATGAGCAGTTCTTC

abundance: .
d_gene: .
v_gene: TRBV7-9
j_gene: TRBJ1-2
CDR3aa: CASSLGRQDYGYTF
CDR3nt: TGTGCCAGCAGCTTAGGTAGACAGGACTATGGCTACACCTTC

abundance: .
d_gene: TRBD1
v_gene: TRBV5-1
j_gene: TRBJ1-1
CDR3aa: CASSARQGGGNTEAFF
CDR3nt: TGCGCCAGCAGCGCTCGACAGGGCGGCGGGAACACTGAAGCTTTCTTT

abundance: .
d_gene: .
v_gene: TRBV27
j_gene: TRBJ1-5
CDR3aa: CASRRRGGQPQHF
CDR3nt: TGTGCCAGCCGGAGGAGAGGGGGACAGCCCCAGCATTTT

abundance: .
d_gene: TRBD2
v_gene: TRBV9
j_gene: TRBJ2-3
CDR3aa: CASSPVAGTVTTDTQYF
CDR3nt: TGTGCCAGCAGCCCCGTAGCGGGGACCGTCACCACAGATACGCAGTATTTT

abundance: .
d_gene: .
v_gene: TRBV11-2
j_gene: TRBJ2-7
CDR3aa: CASSPTWSYEQYF
CDR3nt: TGTGCCAGCAGCCCGACGTGGAGCTACGAGCAGTACTTC